Each of the 7 T cell receptor beta chains below was sequenced from the same sample in a study of blood T cell repertoires in COVID-19. Profiled with immunoSEQ multiplex PCR; TCRdb holds only in-frame clones, not every one. In the table there are approximately 30,000 clones, roughly 92% of which are singletons. Sequenced material: peripheral blood. The receptors stem from a human donor in a cohort sampled during active COVID-19.

The V call is TRBV10-1, the J call TRBJ2-7, with 10 nucleotides matching TRBD2. The CDR3 is made up of 16 amino acids. V shed 4 bases and J 2 bases; nucleotides not matched to a gene: 8. The germline V gene has CDR1 WNHNN and CDR2 SYGVQD (reference sequence). DNA for the CDR3: TGCGCCAGCAGTGCCCACACTAGCGGGGCAGCCTACGAGCAGTACTTC. Translating gives CASSAHTSGAAYEQYF.

The chain carries TRBV28 and TRBJ1-5, with D perhaps matching TRBD1 (5 bases). The V gene's germline CDR1 is MDHEN and CDR2 SYDVKM. The ends were cut back, 10 bases at V and 2 bases at J, with 15 bases in the middle. This CDR3 has 14 amino acids. This CDR3 is CATSGGRGNQPQHF. CDR3 nucleotide sequence: TGTGCCACAAGCGGGGGAAGAGGCAATCAGCCCCAGCATTTT.

The chain combines TRBV19 with TRBJ1-5; D unresolved. Trimming shortened V by 6 bases and J by 7 bases, and 16 bases separated the two germline ends. CDR3 size: 14 residues. The germline gives CDR1 LNHDA, CDR2 SQIVND (reference sequence). The CDR3 region has the DNA TGTGCCAGTAGCAACAAGGGTAGAGGGCAGCCCCAGCATTTT. Its translation: CASSNKGRGQPQHF.

This chain uses TRBV18 with TRBJ2-1; the D gene is possibly TRBD1 (5 bases). The CDR3 runs to 16 residues. CDR1 and CDR2 from the germline V gene are KGHSH and LQKENI. Trimming shortened V by 6 bases and J by 4 bases, and 19 bases separated the two germline ends. CDR3 in amino acids: CASSAPQGGPYNEQFF. The CDR3 DNA sequence: TGTGCCAGCTCGGCCCCTCAGGGCGGCCCGTACAATGAGCAGTTCTTC.

The chain carries TRBV5-3 and TRBJ1-1; 7 bases match TRBD1. TRBV5-3 is an ORF, with its function uncertain. The CDR3 consists of 14 residues. Trimming took 6 bases from V and 0 from J; bases not matched to a gene: 5. The CDR3 sequence: CARNRGFLNTEAFF. The DNA for the CDR3 is TGTGCCAGAAACAGGGGATTCCTGAACACTGAAGCTTTCTTT.

J is TRBJ2-3 and V is TRBV6-5, with no clear D. The V end lost 0 bases, the J end lost 6 bases, and 4 bases lay between the germline ends. The CDR3 covers 12 residues. Germline assignment: CDR1 MNHEY and CDR2 SVGAGI. The CDR3 is CASSYSGDTQYF. The CDR3 nucleotides read TGTGCCAGCAGTTACTCCGGGGATACGCAGTATTTT.

This chain uses TRBV19 with TRBJ1-5, with D unresolved. Trimming took off 6 bases at V and 2 bases at J, with 14 bases between the two ends. Germline V CDR1 and CDR2: LNHDA, SQIVND (reference sequence). The CDR3 loop spans 15 amino acids. The CDR3 DNA follows: TGTGCCAGTAGGGACCGACCCGGGGGCAATCAGCCCCAGCATTTT. Protein: CASRDRPGGNQPQHF.